The 5 T cell receptor beta chains listed next were all sequenced from one sample in a study of CD8 T cells in ankylosing spondylitis. TCRdb re-derived calls from the 5' RACE reads in MiXCR, one entry per CDR3 protein. The sample yields 200,000 or so distinct CDR3 sequences, roughly 18% seen once. What was sequenced was blood, either unsorted or a sorted T cell fraction (not recorded which). These receptors came from a male donor aged 10-29 years with ankylosing spondylitis or in good health (not recorded which).

This clonotype was found many times. This rearrangement joins TRBV18 to TRBJ2-7; 11 nucleotides agree with TRBD1. The V segment lost 6 bases and the J segment 6 bases; nucleotides outside the gene matches: 7. The length of the CDR3 is 14 residues. From germline, CDR1 is KGHSH and CDR2 LQKENI. CDR3 sequence (DNA): TGTGCCAGCTCCCCCGGGACAGGGGGTGGCGAGCAGTACTTC. Its translation is CASSPGTGGGEQYF.

This chain uses TRBV7-2 with TRBJ2-6, with TRBD1 matching over 7 bases. Germline CDR1 and CDR2: SGHTA and FQGNSA. The CDR3 is 14 residues long. After removal of 7 bases from V and 4 bases from J, the junction contained 4 bases not matched to a gene. As DNA, the CDR3 is TGTGCCAGCAACGACAGGGAGGGGGCCAACGTCCTGACTTTC. This encodes CASNDREGANVLTF.

This clonotype was seen many times. The chain links TRBV3-1 to TRBJ2-1, with 8 bases matching TRBD2. There are 16 residues in the CDR3. Per germline, CDR1 LGHDT and CDR2 YNNKEL (reference sequence). V was pared by 1 base and J by 4 bases, with 6 bases of the junction left unmatched. The chain's CDR3 is CASSQGGTRIYNEQFF. Written as DNA, the CDR3 is TGTGCCAGCAGCCAAGGAGGGACTAGAATTTACAATGAGCAGTTCTTC.

Many counts were recorded for this clonotype. The chain has TRBV25-1 and TRBJ1-1; weak D call: TRBD1 (6 bases). Per the germline V gene, CDR1 is MGHDK and CDR2 is SYGVNS. Trimming removed 8 bases from V and 3 bases from J, with 22 bases in between. CDR3 length: 16 residues. The CDR3 here is CASRKGTPQGHTEAFF. CDR3 DNA sequence: TGTGCCAGCCGCAAAGGGACCCCTCAGGGGCACACTGAAGCTTTCTTT. The full variable domain, completed using reference TRBV25-1 and TRBJ1-1, is EADIYQTPRYLVIGTGKKITLECSQTMGHDKMYWYQQDPGMELHLIHYSYGVNSTEKGDLSSESTVSRIRTEHFPLTLESARPSHTSQYLCASRKGTPQGHTEAFFGQGTRLTVV.

The chain couples TRBV5-1 to TRBJ2-1; no clear D gene. In germline, CDR1 is SGHRS, CDR2 YFSETQ. Trimming shortened V by 0 bases and J by 4 bases, and 14 bases separated the two germline ends. The CDR3 is made up of 16 amino acids. The CDR3 DNA sequence: TGCGCCAGCAGCTTGGCCGTGGTCAGCAGTTACAATGAGCAGTTCTTC. Translated: CASSLAVVSSYNEQFF.